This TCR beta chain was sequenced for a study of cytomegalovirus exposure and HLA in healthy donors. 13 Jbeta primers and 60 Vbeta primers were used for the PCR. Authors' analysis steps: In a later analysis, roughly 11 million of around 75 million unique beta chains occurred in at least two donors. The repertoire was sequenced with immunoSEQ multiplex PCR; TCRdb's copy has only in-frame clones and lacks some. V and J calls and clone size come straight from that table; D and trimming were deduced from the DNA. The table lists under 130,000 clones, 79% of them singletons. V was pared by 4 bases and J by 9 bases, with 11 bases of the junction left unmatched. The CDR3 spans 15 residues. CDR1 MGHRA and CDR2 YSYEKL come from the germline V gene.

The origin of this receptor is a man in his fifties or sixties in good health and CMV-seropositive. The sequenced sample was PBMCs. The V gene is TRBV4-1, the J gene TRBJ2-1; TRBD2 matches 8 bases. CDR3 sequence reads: CASSLPGLGGREQFF. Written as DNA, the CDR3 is TGCGCCAGCAGCCTCCCGGGACTAGGAGGTCGTGAGCAGTTCTTC.